The 11 T cell receptor beta chains below come from one sample, sequenced in a study of OX40 agonist ivuxolimab in advanced cancers. Assay: immunoSEQ multiplex PCR; the TCRdb copy retains only in-frame clones and omits some. The table lists nearly 70,000 clones, over 65% of them singletons. This sample comprised CD4+ or CD8+ T cells sorted from blood, obtained in a trial of the OX40 agonist ivuxolimab. The receptor source for this set is an adult with an advanced solid tumor such as melanoma, head and neck, liver or kidney cancer.

The CDR3 region is CASSQTGQGNEQFF. The CDR3 DNA reads TGTGCCAGCTCACAGACGGGACAGGGGAATGAGCAGTTCTTC. The chain combines TRBV18 with TRBJ2-1, with 10 nucleotides matching TRBD1. The length of the CDR3 is 14 residues. Germline CDR1 is KGHSH and CDR2 is LQKENI. Trimming cost V 4 bases and J 7 bases; bases outside gene matches: 4.

This chain connects TRBV18 to TRBJ1-1, with TRBD1 matching over 10 bases. Unmatched junction bases numbered 4, after V lost 5 bases and J lost 4 bases. The length of the CDR3 is 14 residues. Germline values: CDR1 KGHSH, CDR2 LQKENI. The CDR3 DNA reads TGTGCCAGCTCAAGCCGGGACAGGGGCACTGAAGCTTTCTTT. This translates into CASSSRDRGTEAFF.

The gene calls are TRBV11-3 and TRBJ2-1, with 9 nucleotides matching TRBD2. The CDR3 is made up of 13 amino acids. V lost 3 bases to trimming and J lost 12 bases; unmatched junction nucleotides: 6. The germline gives CDR1 SGHNT, CDR2 YENEEA. The DNA for the CDR3 is TGTGCCAGCAGCTTGTTAGCGGGAGTGGGGCAGTTCTTC. Its translation is CASSLLAGVGQFF.

The rearrangement uses TRBV7-9 and TRBJ1-3, with TRBD1 as a possible D gene (6 bases). CDR3 length: 16 amino acids. Trimming shortened V by 7 bases and J by 0 bases, and 16 bases separated the two germline ends. The germline V gene has CDR1 SEHNR and CDR2 FQNEAQ (reference sequence). In nucleotides, the CDR3 is TGTGCCAGCACCGGTACCCGGACAGCCTCTGGAAACACCATATATTTT. This encodes CASTGTRTASGNTIYF.

This clone is termed medium-sized. V gene TRBV7-2 combines with J gene TRBJ2-7; D possibly corresponds to TRBD1 (6 bases). V was clipped by 7 bases and J by 5 bases, with 15 bases between them. The CDR3 loop spans 13 amino acids. The germline V gene encodes CDR1 SGHTA and CDR2 FQGNSA. The chain's CDR3 is CASTTTGNHEQYF. The CDR3 bases are TGTGCCAGCACCACCACAGGGAATCACGAGCAGTACTTC.

The V call is TRBV5-1, the J call TRBJ2-3; D may correspond to TRBD1 or TRBD2 (6 bases each). The CDR3 loop spans 16 amino acids. Trimming stripped 4 bases from V and 3 bases from J, with 18 bases between. From germline, CDR1 is SGHRS and CDR2 YFSETQ. The DNA of the CDR3 is TGCGCCAGCAGCCCGGGGGCTAGTCAGGGGACAGATACGCAGTATTTT. Translating gives CASSPGASQGTDTQYF.

CDR3 DNA: TGTGCCAGCAGCGGGCCCTCGAGCGTGCAGTACTTC. Protein sequence: CASSGPSSVQYF. V usage is TRBV7-6 and J usage is TRBJ2-5; no firm D call. Trimming removed 5 bases from V and 11 bases from J, with 15 bases in between. CDR1 is SGHVS, CDR2 FNYEAQ, per germline. The CDR3 loop spans 12 amino acids.

This clone has more than one count but fewer than ten. This sequence joins TRBV5-1 and TRBJ1-4; no firm D call. The V and J ends lost 0 bases and 3 bases respectively, with 3 bases between them. In germline, CDR1 is SGHRS, CDR2 YFSETQ. The length of the CDR3 is 13 residues. CDR3 protein: CASSLDSNEKLFF. The DNA for the CDR3 is TGCGCCAGCAGCTTGGACTCTAATGAAAAACTGTTTTTT.

The chain links TRBV5-1 to TRBJ2-3; D gene ambiguous. Deletions cut 7 bases from V and 2 bases from J, with 17 bases between. This CDR3 contains 15 residues. The germline V gene has CDR1 SGHRS and CDR2 YFSETQ. The CDR3 loop is CASRKGYGFTDTQYF. The CDR3 nucleotides read TGCGCCAGCCGAAAAGGGTACGGGTTCACAGATACGCAGTATTTT.

Concerning this clone: At one end, the junction sequence differs from germline, possibly due to a read error. The CDR3 DNA follows: TGTGCCAGCAGTATCTCGGACAGGCAGAACACTGAAGTTTTCTTT. It codes for CASSISDRQNTEVFF. V usage is TRBV25-1 and J usage is TRBJ1-1, with 7 bases identical to TRBD1. The CDR3 is made up of 15 amino acids. The V gene's germline CDR1 is MGHDK and CDR2 SYGVNS.

This chain uses TRBV2 with TRBJ2-1, with 9 positions matching TRBD2. Losses at the gene ends were 3 bases for V and 7 bases for J; bases not matched to a gene: 7. The germline CDR1 and CDR2 sequences are SNHLY and FYNNEI. The CDR3 sequence is 15 residues long. The DNA of the CDR3 is TGTGCCAGCAGTGATCTTGGACTAGCGTTGAATGAGCAGTTCTTC. It is translated as CASSDLGLALNEQFF.